This TCR beta chain was observed in a study of blood T cells in healthy people across ages (dated by TCRdb to the mid-2010s). In the study overall: In model experiments, roughly one uniquely barcoded TCR beta cDNA molecule per two T cells was captured by template switching. To avoid experimental bias, donors of different ages were randomly spread across the sequencing lanes. Using deep sequencing normalized with unique cDNA molecular identifiers, the study measured how TCR beta repertoire diversity changes with age. Donors were grouped into four age groups: young (average about 15 years), middle-aged (around 39), aged (around 60) and long-lived (82). The study analyzed two additional independent replicas of 1 million unique cDNA reads from the same blood draw for two donors, one aged 18 to 30 and one aged 80 or older. Results and caveats for the whole study, not just this receptor: A strong correlation was found between observed TCR beta diversity and the percentage of naive T cells measured by flow cytometry. Observed TCR beta diversity per million T cells fell roughly linearly with age, and a significant reduction was already apparent by age around 44. Compared with the aged group, the long-lived group had more naive CD4+ T cells, fewer expanded clones and increased TCR diversity, a pattern suggesting age selection. Total diversity estimates from one million sequenced T cells were considered lower bounds and underestimates. The CMV infection status of donors was not known, potentially confounding age-related changes in expanded clonotypes. Because profiling used bulk unsorted PBMCs, naive and antigen-experienced compartments could not be compared conclusively.

Remarks on this clonotype: No antigen is known for it. Base qualities are not recorded, but no much larger clone differs from it by a single base.

Donors were 35 to 40 systemically healthy Caucasian individuals from Russia aged roughly 6 to 100 years. Each donor gave around 9.8 milliliters of peripheral blood, collected into EDTA-treated Vacutainer tubes. Ficoll-Paque density-gradient centrifugation was used to isolate PBMCs, with at least 6.5 million per sample. Total RNA, at least 6 micrograms per sample, was extracted from PBMCs with Trizol reagent. For every donor, an aliquot of PBMCs went through flow cytometry to measure the percentages of naive CD45RAhigh/CD27high T cells. CDR1 and CDR2 are drawn from the germline V gene (reference sequence): DFQATT, SNEGSKA. The CDR3 numbers 14 residues from cysteine through phenylalanine. Left in the record is the CDR3 DNA by itself, 42 bases read in frame from the first base. V loses 5 bases of germline sequence and J loses 0 bases, and the interval between the two ends is 14 bases. The library came from 5' RACE. Data came from an Illumina HiSeq 2500. The second PCR ran for roughly 7 to 12 cycles and used a J-beta primer mix along with a sample-barcoded 5' primer. A unique molecular identifier was introduced onto each TCR beta cDNA molecule by a template-switch 5' adaptor carrying 12 random nucleotides. At least 2.5 million CDR3-containing paired-end reads were obtained from each sample. First-strand cDNA was synthesized from all RNA with the Mint cDNA synthesis kit, primed by a TRBC-specific oligonucleotide. After uracil-DNA glycosylase treatment, a first 18-cycle PCR used universal primers M1SS and BC2_uni_R on all cDNA. As for the original processing: For normalization, 1 million high-quality reads, each with a distinct molecular identifier, were randomly selected from each sample. Reads sharing molecular identifiers were discarded rather than binned into consensus sequences. MiTCR, with a Q25 quality threshold and the strictest error-elimination algorithm, was used for CDR3 identification, clonotype clustering and error correction. A nonparametric unseen species model with Euler transformation was used to estimate lower-bound total TCR beta diversity. TCRdb trimmed public reads at Q25 via fastp, called clones via MiXCR and kept in-frame beta chains. Rows matching on CDR3 protein sequence are summarized as one entry with the most common DNA and genes. These V and J calls derive from TCRdb rather than the authors' analysis. This sample is represented by under 2,000,000 distinct CDR3 sequences; approximately 50% of them were singletons. Over 2% of the sample lies in the top ten.

Sequences were obtained from blood. The V and J genes are TRBV20-1 and TRBJ2-7, with an unclear D gene assignment. This sequence was found in a woman in her 40s in good health. CDR3 protein: CSAGKRILSYEQYF. The sequence in DNA is TGCAGTGCTGGTAAGAGGATCCTCTCCTACGAGCAGTACTTC.